This note documents a single T cell receptor (beta chain) sequence. What it recognizes is unknown. Some clones are missing from TCRdb's copy, which holds only in-frame ones; the method was immunoSEQ multiplex PCR. The sample comprises approximately 740,000 clones, 85% to 95% of which are singletons, and more than 20% rests with the top ten. This entry belongs to a study of shared clonotypes between healthy human individuals. Looking at the study overall: Each donor's CD8 memory used one plate, CD8 naive two, each CD4 subset three. Regarding the study as a whole: The study found lower generation probabilities in non-shared clonotypes than in those shared by all four donors. Blood was the sole source, and tissue repertoires probably differ.

CD45RO negativity and positive selection for CCR7 defined naive CD8 cells, a population that excluded terminally differentiated effector memory CD45RA+ cells. The germline gives CDR1 SGHTS, CDR2 YDEGEE. This CDR3 is built from 14 residues. Trimming took 2 bases from V and 2 from J, leaving 10 bases between them. The chain couples TRBV5-8 to TRBJ1-2; D gene unclear. Sequencing was carried out using naive CD8+ T cells sorted from blood. This TCR derives from a man aged 25 to 40 in good health. As DNA, the CDR3 is TGTGCCAGCAGCTTCGGGGTGGTGAACTATGGCTACACCTTC. Its protein product is CASSFGVVNYGYTF. The whole variable domain, remainder taken from reference TRBV5-8 and TRBJ1-2, is EAGVTQSPTHLIKTRGQQATLRCSPISGHTSVYWYQQALGLGLQFLLWYDEGEERNRGNFPPRFSGRQFPNYSSELNVNALELEDSALYLCASSFGVVNYGYTFGSGTRLTVV.